Given below is one T cell receptor (beta chain) in context. Measured with immunoSEQ multiplex PCR; TCRdb has only the in-frame clones, and not every one. The sample has some 1.5 million clones, roughly 96% seen once; the top ten hold roughly 1.1%. The sample belongs to a study of shared clonotypes between healthy human individuals. Study information: Three plates were used per donor for CD4 naive, three for CD4 memory, two for CD8 naive and one for CD8 memory.

The CDR3 extends over 15 amino acids. Germline lookup yields CDR1 KGHSH and CDR2 LQKENI. Deletions cut 5 bases from V and 7 bases from J, with 18 bases between. Sequenced: naive CD4+ T cells sorted from blood. Stated subset: CD45RA+ positively selected. The TCR sequence derives from a man aged 25-40 years in good health. The gene calls are TRBV18 and TRBJ2-1; D may be TRBD1 (6 bases). This CDR3 reads CASSFNTGQVNEQFF. DNA for the CDR3: TGTGCCAGCTCATTTAATACAGGGCAGGTAAATGAGCAGTTCTTC.